The next 21 T cell receptor beta chains were all read from a single sample in a study of control samples from healthy donors and cancer patients. Sequencing used immunoSEQ multiplex PCR; TCRdb keeps in-frame clones, though not all of them. The data hold about 75,000 clones, with 85% to 95% observed a single time. Specimen: blood. These receptors all come from a woman between 40 and 50 years old in good health.

The chain recombines TRBV7-6 with TRBJ1-2; TRBD1 matches 9 bases. CDR1 SGHVS and CDR2 FNYEAQ come from the germline V gene. CDR3 size: 14 residues. The junction had 4 bases not matched to a gene; V was cut back by 1 base and J by 7 bases. The CDR3 protein is CASSLGGTGFGYTF. In nucleotides, the CDR3 is TGTGCCAGCAGCTTAGGAGGGACAGGGTTTGGCTACACCTTC.

This rearrangement joins TRBV29-1 to TRBJ1-5; weak D call: TRBD1 (6 bases). Trimming removed 3 bases from V and 2 bases from J, with 17 bases in between. In germline, CDR1 is SQVTM, CDR2 ANQGSEA. This CDR3 spans 16 amino acids. For the CDR3, the DNA is TGCAGCGTTGATCCCCCCACAGGGTCGGGCAATCAGCCCCAGCATTTT. Protein: CSVDPPTGSGNQPQHF.

V and J are TRBV7-9 and TRBJ1-2, with TRBD1 as a possible D gene (5 bases). Germline CDR1 reads SEHNR; CDR2 reads FQNEAQ (reference sequence). V lost 1 base and J lost 5, with 8 bases in between. This CDR3 is built from 13 residues. The DNA for the CDR3 is TGTGCCAGCAGCTTAGTGGGGGGTTATGGCTACACCTTC. It yields the protein CASSLVGGYGYTF.

This CDR3 is CARTFRGGGNQPQHF. CDR3 nucleotide sequence: TGTGCCAGAACCTTCAGGGGAGGGGGCAATCAGCCCCAGCATTTT. V and J are TRBV6-5 and TRBJ1-5, with D perhaps TRBD1 (6 bases). Germline CDR1 reads MNHEY; CDR2 reads SVGAGI. With 9 bases removed from V and 2 bases from J, the gap between germline ends came to 17 bases. This CDR3 is 15 amino acids long.

The J gene is TRBJ2-7, the V gene TRBV19; D is perhaps TRBD2 (5 bases). This CDR3 spans 16 amino acids. Germline V gene data show CDR1 as LNHDA and CDR2 as SQIVND (reference sequence). Trimming took 2 bases from V and 0 from J, leaving 14 bases between them. The CDR3 DNA reads as TGTGCCAGTAGTATACTCCCAGCGGAAGGCTCCTACGAGCAGTACTTC. It codes for CASSILPAEGSYEQYF.

The V gene is TRBV6-6, the J gene TRBJ2-5; tentatively, D is TRBD2 (5 bases). The CDR3 spans 13 residues. Per the germline V gene, CDR1 is MNHNY and CDR2 is SVGAGI (reference sequence). Deletions cut 11 bases from V and 4 bases from J, with 17 bases between. The DNA of the CDR3 is TGTGCCGGACGCGGTACAAGCGGAGAGACCCAGTACTTC. Translating it yields CAGRGTSGETQYF.

This rearrangement joins TRBV5-6 to TRBJ2-4; D remains unclear. Germline V gives CDR1 SGHDT, CDR2 YYEEEE. V was shortened by 4 bases and J by 3 bases, with 2 bases between the two germline ends. The CDR3 has 11 residues. The CDR3 spells CASSHKNIQYF. CDR3 sequence (DNA): TGTGCCAGCAGCCACAAAAACATTCAGTACTTC.

The V call is TRBV30, the J call TRBJ1-2; D is perhaps TRBD1 (6 bases). V lost 3 bases and J lost 6, with 17 bases in between. Germline V CDR1 and CDR2: GTSNPN, SVGIG (reference sequence). This CDR3 has 14 residues. CDR3 region: CAWRPVWGRNGYTF. CDR3 in DNA: TGTGCCTGGAGACCTGTCTGGGGGCGGAATGGCTACACCTTC.

The J gene is TRBJ2-1, the V gene TRBV7-3; D unresolved. Germline V CDR1 and CDR2: SGHTA, FQGTGA. V gave up 0 bases and J gave up 0 bases, with 15 bases separating them. The CDR3 totals 18 residues. The CDR3 sequence is CASSLTPLWESSYNEQFF. The CDR3 coding sequence is TGTGCCAGCAGCTTAACACCCCTTTGGGAAAGCTCCTACAATGAGCAGTTCTTC.

This rearrangement joins TRBV7-2 to TRBJ1-6; TRBD1 is a possible D gene (5 bases). CDR1 is SGHTA and CDR2 is FQGNSA in the germline V gene. This CDR3 contains 15 residues. The germline V and J ends were trimmed by 5 bases and 2 bases, with 10 bases remaining between them. CDR3 protein: CASSQGWAYNSPLHF. The CDR3 DNA reads TGTGCCAGCAGCCAGGGATGGGCCTATAATTCACCCCTCCACTTT.

V usage is TRBV9 and J usage is TRBJ1-1; TRBD1 might be the D (6 bases). V was shortened by 4 bases and J by 1 base, with 11 bases between the two germline ends. This CDR3 has 14 residues. Germline CDR1 and CDR2: SGDLS and YYNGEE. CDR3 sequence: CASSSWTANTEAFF. CDR3 nucleotides: TGTGCCAGCAGCTCCTGGACAGCGAACACTGAAGCTTTCTTT. The whole variable domain, filled in from reference TRBV9 and TRBJ1-1, reads DSGVTQTPKHLITATGQRVTLRCSPRSGDLSVYWYQQSLDQGLQFLIQYYNGEERAKGNILERFSAQQFPDLHSELNLSSLELGDSALYFCASSSWTANTEAFFGQGTRLTVV.

The chain uses TRBV27 and TRBJ2-1; TRBD1 matches 11 bases. Germline V gene lookup returns CDR1 MNHEY and CDR2 SMNVEV (reference sequence). This CDR3 is built from 15 residues. The trim removed 5 bases at V and 6 bases at J, leaving 6 bases unmatched. This CDR3 is CASSPPGTGGNEQFF. The CDR3 DNA is TGTGCCAGCAGTCCCCCAGGGACAGGGGGCAATGAGCAGTTCTTC.

The V call is TRBV12-3 or TRBV12-4, the J call TRBJ1-4; D remains ambiguous. The V end lost 3 bases, the J end lost 8 bases, and 4 bases lay between the germline ends. The CDR3 has 11 residues. CDR3 loop: CASSFREKLFF. The CDR3 coding sequence is TGTGCCAGCAGTTTTCGGGAAAAACTGTTTTTT.

CDR3 region: CASSGGNQPQHF. The CDR3 region has the DNA TGTGCCAGCAGTGGCGGAAATCAGCCCCAGCATTTT. The V call is TRBV2, the J call TRBJ1-5, with D uncertain. Germline assignment: CDR1 SNHLY and CDR2 FYNNEI. There are 12 residues in the CDR3. V was cut by 4 bases and J by 4 bases, with 5 bases left in between.

The rearrangement joins TRBV2 to TRBJ2-5; TRBD2 aligns across 11 bases. The germline gives CDR1 SNHLY, CDR2 FYNNEI. CDR3 length equals 13 residues. Trimming removed 9 bases from V and 5 bases from J; junction bases left unmatched: 5. This CDR3 reads CASGTSGSETQYF. In DNA form, the CDR3 reads TGTGCCAGTGGGACTAGCGGTTCGGAGACCCAGTACTTC.

The chain links TRBV7-9 to TRBJ2-3; D may match TRBD1 or TRBD2 (5 bases each). The V and J ends lost 1 base and 2 bases respectively, with 13 bases between them. The CDR3 length is 16 residues. Looked up from germline, CDR1 is SEHNR and CDR2 is FQNEAQ (reference sequence). In DNA form, the CDR3 reads TGTGCCAGCAGCTTAGGTTTGGGGGTCTTCACAGATACGCAGTATTTT. Its translation is CASSLGLGVFTDTQYF.

With regard to this clone: This sample also contains other DNA sequences that code for the same CDR3. The V call is TRBV15, the J call TRBJ1-1, with D perhaps matching TRBD1 (5 bases). This CDR3 contains 15 residues. V was shortened by 0 bases and J by 3 bases, with 11 bases between the two germline ends. CDR1 LNHNV and CDR2 YYDKDF come from the germline V gene (reference sequence). CDR3 region: CATSRDRVGDTEAFF. Here the CDR3 DNA reads TGTGCCACCAGCAGAGACCGGGTGGGGGACACTGAAGCTTTCTTT.

The rearrangement joins TRBV4-2 to TRBJ1-2, with D perhaps TRBD1 (5 bases). Trimming took off 1 base at V and 0 bases at J, with 9 bases between the two ends. Germline-derived CDR1 and CDR2 are LGHNA and YNFKEQ. The CDR3 covers 15 residues. The CDR3 region has the DNA TGTGCCAGCAGCCAAGCGGACACGACTAACTATGGCTACACCTTC. Its translation is CASSQADTTNYGYTF.

This clone was recorded once. The gene calls are TRBV7-2 and TRBJ2-7; TRBD1 is a possible D gene (6 bases). The ends were cut back, 6 bases at V and 4 bases at J, with 13 bases in the middle. The CDR3 contains 13 residues. Germline V gene data show CDR1 as SGHTA and CDR2 as FQGNSA. The CDR3 sequence is CASRLGAIYEQYF. The CDR3 nucleotides read TGTGCCAGCAGATTGGGGGCTATTTACGAGCAGTACTTC.

The chain is built from TRBV4-1 and TRBJ2-1; 8 bases are a match to TRBD2. Germline V lookup: CDR1 MGHRA, CDR2 YSYEKL. Unmatched junction bases numbered 7, after V lost 5 bases and J lost 4 bases. This CDR3 spans 15 amino acids. The CDR3 loop is CASSAPGLGYNEQFF. The CDR3, as DNA: TGCGCCAGCAGCGCCCCGGGACTAGGTTACAATGAGCAGTTCTTC.

The chain is built from TRBV7-9 and TRBJ1-2, with D possibly being TRBD1 (6 bases). CDR1 and CDR2 (germline): SEHNR, FQNEAQ (reference sequence). The V end lost 5 bases, the J end lost 0 bases, and 13 bases lay between the germline ends. CDR3 length equals 15 residues. The DNA of the CDR3 is TGTGCCAGCAGCCAGGGGCCGGGATCTAACTATGGCTACACCTTC. Encoded protein: CASSQGPGSNYGYTF.